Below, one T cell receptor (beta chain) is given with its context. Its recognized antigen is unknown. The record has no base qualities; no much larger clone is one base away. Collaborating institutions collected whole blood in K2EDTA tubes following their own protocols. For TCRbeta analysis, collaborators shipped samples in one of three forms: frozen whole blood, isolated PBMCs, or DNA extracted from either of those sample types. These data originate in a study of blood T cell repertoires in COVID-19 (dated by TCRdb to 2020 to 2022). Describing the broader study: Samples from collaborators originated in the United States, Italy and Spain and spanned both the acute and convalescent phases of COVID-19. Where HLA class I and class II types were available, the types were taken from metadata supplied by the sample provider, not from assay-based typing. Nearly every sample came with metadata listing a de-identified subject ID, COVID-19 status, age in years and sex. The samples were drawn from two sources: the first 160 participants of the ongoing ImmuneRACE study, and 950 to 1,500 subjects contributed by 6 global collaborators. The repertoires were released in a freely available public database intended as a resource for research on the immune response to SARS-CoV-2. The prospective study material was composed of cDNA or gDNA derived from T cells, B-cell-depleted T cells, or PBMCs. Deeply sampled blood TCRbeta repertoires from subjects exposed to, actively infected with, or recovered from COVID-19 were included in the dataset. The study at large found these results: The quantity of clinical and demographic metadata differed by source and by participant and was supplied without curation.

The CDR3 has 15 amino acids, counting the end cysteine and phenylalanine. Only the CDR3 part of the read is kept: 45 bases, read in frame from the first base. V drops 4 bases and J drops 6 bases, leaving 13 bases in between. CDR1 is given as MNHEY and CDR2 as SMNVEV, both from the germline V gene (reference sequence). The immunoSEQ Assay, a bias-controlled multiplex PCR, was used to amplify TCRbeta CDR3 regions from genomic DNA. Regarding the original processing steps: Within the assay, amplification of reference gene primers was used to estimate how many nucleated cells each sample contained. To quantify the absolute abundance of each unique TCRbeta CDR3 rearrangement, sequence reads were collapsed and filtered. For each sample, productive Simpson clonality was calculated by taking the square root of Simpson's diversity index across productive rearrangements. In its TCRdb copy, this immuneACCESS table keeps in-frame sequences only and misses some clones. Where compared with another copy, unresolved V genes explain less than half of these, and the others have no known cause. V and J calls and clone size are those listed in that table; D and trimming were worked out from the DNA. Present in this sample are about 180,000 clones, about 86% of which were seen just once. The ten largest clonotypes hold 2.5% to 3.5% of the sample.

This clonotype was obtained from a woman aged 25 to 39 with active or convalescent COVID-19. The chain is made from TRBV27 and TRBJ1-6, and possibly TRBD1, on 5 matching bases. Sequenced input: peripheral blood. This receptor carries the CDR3 CASSSSWGVNSPLHF. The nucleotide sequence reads TGTGCCAGCAGTTCCTCATGGGGGGTTAATTCACCCCTCCACTTT.